A single sample gave rise to the 10 T cell receptor beta chains below, sequenced in a study of shared clonotypes between healthy human individuals. Data came from immunoSEQ multiplex PCR; TCRdb stores just in-frame clones and leaves some out. The sample lists over a million clones, around 78% seen once, with roughly 0.56% in the top ten. Sequencing was performed on memory CD4+ T cells from PBMCs. Noted subset: CD45RA-negative fraction. The receptor source for this set is a man aged 18 to 29 in good health. Some clones in this sample may be carry-over from other donors' samples.

Points on this clone: It is likely a read error: a sequence one base away is far more abundant. CDR3 amino acids: CASSFLRHSPYEQYF. The CDR3 DNA follows: TGTGCCAGCAGTTTCCTCCGCCACTCACCCTACGAGCAGTACTTC. The gene calls are TRBV7-8 and TRBJ2-5, with D hard to call. Near its end, the DNA agrees better with TRBJ2-7, so the J call may be wrong. The CDR3 has 15 amino acids. Germline-derived CDR1 and CDR2 are SGHVS and FQNEAQ.

The chain recombines TRBV28 with TRBJ1-3, with a tentative D call TRBD1 (6 bases). There are 16 residues in the CDR3. Trimming removed 5 bases from V and 0 bases from J, with 14 bases in between. CDR1 is MDHEN, CDR2 SYDVKM, per germline. CDR3 protein: CASSAPGGASGNTIYF. CDR3 sequence (DNA): TGTGCCAGCAGTGCCCCGGGGGGGGCCTCTGGAAACACCATATATTTT. The variable domain in full, with the rest retrieved from reference TRBV28 and TRBJ1-3, is DVKVTQSSRYLVKRTGEKVFLECVQDMDHENMFWYRQDPGLGLRLIYFSYDVKMKEKGDIPEGYSVSREKKERFSLILESASTNQTSMYLCASSAPGGASGNTIYFGEGSWLTVV.

CDR3 sequence (DNA): TGTGCCACCAGCCCCCTAGCGGGAGGGCAATCAGAGACCCAGTACTTC. Translating it yields CATSPLAGGQSETQYF. V usage is TRBV15 and J usage is TRBJ2-5; 12 nucleotides align to TRBD2. V lost 5 bases to trimming and J lost 4 bases; unmatched junction nucleotides: 8. The CDR3 sequence is 16 residues long. Germline-derived CDR1 and CDR2 are LNHNV and YYDKDF (reference sequence).

The chain links TRBV28 to TRBJ2-1; TRBD2 aligns across 14 bases. The CDR3 totals 16 residues. Trimming at V came to 4 bases and at J to 7 bases, leaving 6 bases not matched to a gene. Looked up from germline, CDR1 is MDHEN and CDR2 is SYDVKM. The CDR3 coding sequence is TGTGCCAGCAGTTCGACTAGCGGGAGGGCCGGGAATGAGCAGTTCTTC. Its protein product is CASSSTSGRAGNEQFF.

This chain links TRBV11-3 with TRBJ2-1; a possible D gene is TRBD2 (5 bases). The CDR3 loop spans 15 amino acids. The V and J ends lost 4 bases and 0 bases respectively, with 10 bases between them. CDR1 and CDR2 from the germline V gene are SGHNT and YENEEA. The CDR3, as DNA: TGTGCCAGCAGCTCCGGACTGTCCTCCTACAATGAGCAGTTCTTC. Encoded protein: CASSSGLSSYNEQFF.

The chain couples TRBV10-3 to TRBJ1-1; no clear D gene. V lost 2 bases and J lost 11, with 15 bases in between. The CDR3 runs to 13 residues. The germline V gene encodes CDR1 ENHRY and CDR2 SYGVKD. The CDR3 loop is CAISERDPATAFF. The CDR3 DNA follows: TGTGCCATCAGTGAGCGGGATCCTGCGACGGCTTTCTTT.

The chain uses TRBV9 and TRBJ1-5, with D tentatively TRBD1 (6 bases). The V end was cut by 1 base, the J end by 3 bases, with 17 bases between. The CDR3 consists of 17 residues. The germline V gene encodes CDR1 SGDLS and CDR2 YYNGEE. The CDR3 loop is CASSVWRDTHFNQPQHF. The CDR3 DNA is TGTGCCAGCAGCGTATGGAGGGACACCCATTTCAATCAGCCCCAGCATTTT.

The chain is built from TRBV6-6 and TRBJ2-1; D not certain. Looked up from germline, CDR1 is MNHNY and CDR2 is SVGAGI (reference sequence). V lost 2 bases, J lost 8 bases, and 4 bases lay in between. This CDR3 spans 11 amino acids. CDR3 in DNA: TGTGCCAGCAGTTACAGAGATGAGCAGTTCTTC. Its protein is CASSYRDEQFF.

This clone was observed once. The chain carries TRBV6-5 and TRBJ2-3, with 8 bases that match TRBD1. J gave up 1 base and V 6 bases, and 3 bases lay outside the gene matches. The CDR3 loop spans 14 amino acids. Germline lookup yields CDR1 MNHEY and CDR2 SVGAGI. The CDR3 loop reads CASRDRGGTDTQYF. The CDR3 DNA follows: TGTGCCAGCAGAGACAGGGGAGGCACAGATACGCAGTATTTT.

The rearrangement uses TRBV19 and TRBJ2-6, with a tentative D call TRBD2 (6 bases). Germline V gene data show CDR1 as LNHDA and CDR2 as SQIVND (reference sequence). V lost 1 base and J lost 2, with 6 bases in between. The CDR3 loop spans 15 amino acids. The DNA for the CDR3 is TGTGCCAGTAGTATAGGGAGGGCTGGGGCCAACGTCCTGACTTTC. It yields the protein CASSIGRAGANVLTF.